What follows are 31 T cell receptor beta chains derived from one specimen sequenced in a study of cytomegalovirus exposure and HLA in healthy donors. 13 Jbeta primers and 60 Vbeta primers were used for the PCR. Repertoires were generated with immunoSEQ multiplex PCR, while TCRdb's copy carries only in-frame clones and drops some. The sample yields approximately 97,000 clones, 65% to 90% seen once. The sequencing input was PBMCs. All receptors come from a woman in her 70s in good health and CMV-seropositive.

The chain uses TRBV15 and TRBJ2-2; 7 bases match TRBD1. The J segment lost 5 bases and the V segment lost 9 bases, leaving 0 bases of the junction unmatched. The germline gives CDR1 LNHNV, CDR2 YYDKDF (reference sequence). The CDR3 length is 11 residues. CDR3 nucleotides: TGTGCCACGACAGGGACCGGGGAGCTGTTTTTT. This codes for CATTGTGELFF.

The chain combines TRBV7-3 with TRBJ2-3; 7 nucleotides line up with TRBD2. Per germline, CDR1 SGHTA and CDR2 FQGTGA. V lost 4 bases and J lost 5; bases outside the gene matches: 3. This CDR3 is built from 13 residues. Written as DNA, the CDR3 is TGTGCCAGCAGCTCAACTAGCGTAGATACGCAGTATTTT. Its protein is CASSSTSVDTQYF.

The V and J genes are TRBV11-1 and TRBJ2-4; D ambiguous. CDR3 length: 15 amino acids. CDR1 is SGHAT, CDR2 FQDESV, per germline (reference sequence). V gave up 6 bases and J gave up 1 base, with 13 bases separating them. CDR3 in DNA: TGTGCCAGCAGTTCCATTTTAGCCGCCAAAAACATTCAGTACTTC. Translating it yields CASSSILAAKNIQYF.

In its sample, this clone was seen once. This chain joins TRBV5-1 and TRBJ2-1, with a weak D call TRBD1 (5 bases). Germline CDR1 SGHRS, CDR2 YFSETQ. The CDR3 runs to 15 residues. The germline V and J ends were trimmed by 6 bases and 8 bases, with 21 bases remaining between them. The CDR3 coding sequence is TGCGCCAGCAAAGGGGTTATGGGGTATGGTGATGAGCAGTTCTTC. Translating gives CASKGVMGYGDEQFF.

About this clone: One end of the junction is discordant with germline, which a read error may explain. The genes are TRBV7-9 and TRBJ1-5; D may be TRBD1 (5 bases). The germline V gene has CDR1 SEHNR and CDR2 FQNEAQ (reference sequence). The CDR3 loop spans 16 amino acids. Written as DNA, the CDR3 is TGTTCCAGCAGCTTAGCCGGGGGTGTGAGCAATCAGCCCCAGCATTTT. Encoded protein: CSSSLAGGVSNQPQHF. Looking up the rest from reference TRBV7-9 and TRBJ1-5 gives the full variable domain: DTGVSQNPRHKITKRGQNVTFRCDPISEHNRLYWYRQTLGQGPEFLTYFQNEAQLEKSRLLSDRFSAERPKGSFSTLEIQRTEQGDSAMYLCSSSLAGGVSNQPQHFGDGTRLSIL.

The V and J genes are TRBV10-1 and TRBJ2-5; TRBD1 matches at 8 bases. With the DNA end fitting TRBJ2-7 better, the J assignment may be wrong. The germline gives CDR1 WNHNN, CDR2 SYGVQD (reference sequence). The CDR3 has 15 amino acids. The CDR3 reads CASSKQTGEYYEQYF. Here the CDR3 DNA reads TGCGCCAGCAGTAAACAGACAGGGGAATACTACGAGCAGTACTTC.

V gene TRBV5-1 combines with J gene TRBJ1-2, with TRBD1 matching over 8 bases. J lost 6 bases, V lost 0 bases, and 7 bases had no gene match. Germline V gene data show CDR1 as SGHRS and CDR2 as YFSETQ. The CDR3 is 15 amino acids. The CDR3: CASSLGRAGGDGYTF. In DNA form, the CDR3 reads TGCGCCAGCAGCTTGGGACGCGCAGGGGGCGATGGCTACACCTTC.

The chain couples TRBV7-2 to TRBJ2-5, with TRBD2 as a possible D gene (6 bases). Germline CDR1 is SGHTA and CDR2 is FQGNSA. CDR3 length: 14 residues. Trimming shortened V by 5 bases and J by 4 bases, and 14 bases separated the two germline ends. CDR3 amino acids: CASSPGRLSETQYF. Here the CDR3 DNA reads TGTGCCAGCAGCCCGGGGAGGCTATCAGAGACCCAGTACTTC. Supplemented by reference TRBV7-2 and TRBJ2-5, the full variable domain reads GAGVSQSPSNKVTEKGKDVELRCDPISGHTALYWYRQSLGQGLEFLIYFQGNSAPDKSGLPSDRFSAERTGGSVSTLTIQRTQQEDSAVYLCASSPGRLSETQYFGPGTRLLVL.

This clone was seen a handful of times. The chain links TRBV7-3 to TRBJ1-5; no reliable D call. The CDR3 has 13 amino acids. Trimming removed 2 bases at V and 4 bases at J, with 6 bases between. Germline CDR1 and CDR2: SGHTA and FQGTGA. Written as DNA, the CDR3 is TGTGCCAGCAGCTTACGGGAAAATCAGCCCCAGCATTTT. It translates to CASSLRENQPQHF.

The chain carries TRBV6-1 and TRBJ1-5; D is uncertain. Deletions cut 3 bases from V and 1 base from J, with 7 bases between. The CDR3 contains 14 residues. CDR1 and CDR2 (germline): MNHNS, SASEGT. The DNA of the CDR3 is TGTGCCAGCAGTGACGGTTACAGCAATCAGCCCCAGCATTTT. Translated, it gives CASSDGYSNQPQHF.

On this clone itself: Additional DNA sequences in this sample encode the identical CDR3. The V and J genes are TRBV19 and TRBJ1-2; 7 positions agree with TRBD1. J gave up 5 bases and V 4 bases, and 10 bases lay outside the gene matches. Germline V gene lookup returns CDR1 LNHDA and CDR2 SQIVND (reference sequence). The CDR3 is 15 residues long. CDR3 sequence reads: CASSRDRASYYGYTF. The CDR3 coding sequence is TGTGCCAGTAGTAGAGACAGGGCTTCCTATTATGGCTACACCTTC.

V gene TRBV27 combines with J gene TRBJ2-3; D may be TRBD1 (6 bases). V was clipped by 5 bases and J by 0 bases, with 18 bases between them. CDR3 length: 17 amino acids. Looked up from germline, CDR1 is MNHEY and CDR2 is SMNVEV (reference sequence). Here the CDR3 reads CASSLRYRESSTDTQYF. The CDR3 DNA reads TGTGCCAGCAGTCTACGATACAGGGAATCTAGCACAGATACGCAGTATTTT.

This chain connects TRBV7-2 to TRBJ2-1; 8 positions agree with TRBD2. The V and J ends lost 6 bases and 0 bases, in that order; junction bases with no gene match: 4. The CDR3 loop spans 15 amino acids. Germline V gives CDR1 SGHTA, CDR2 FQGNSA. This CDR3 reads CASRGSGSSYNEQFF. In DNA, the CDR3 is TGTGCCAGCAGAGGAAGCGGGAGCTCCTACAATGAGCAGTTCTTC.

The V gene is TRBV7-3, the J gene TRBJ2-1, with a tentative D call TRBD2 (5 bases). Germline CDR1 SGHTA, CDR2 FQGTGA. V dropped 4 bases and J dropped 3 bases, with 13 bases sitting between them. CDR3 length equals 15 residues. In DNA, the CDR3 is TGTGCCAGCAGCTCACCGACGGGGAACTACAATGAGCAGTTCTTC. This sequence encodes CASSSPTGNYNEQFF.

DNA for the CDR3: TGCGCCAGCAGCTCACAGACAGGGGCCACCGGGGAGCTGTTTTTT. It specifies CASSSQTGATGELFF. V gene TRBV5-1 combines with J gene TRBJ2-2; 8 bases line up with TRBD1. CDR3 length: 15 amino acids. Germline loops: CDR1 SGHRS, CDR2 YFSETQ. V dropped 3 bases and J dropped 4; count of bases not matched to a gene: 5.

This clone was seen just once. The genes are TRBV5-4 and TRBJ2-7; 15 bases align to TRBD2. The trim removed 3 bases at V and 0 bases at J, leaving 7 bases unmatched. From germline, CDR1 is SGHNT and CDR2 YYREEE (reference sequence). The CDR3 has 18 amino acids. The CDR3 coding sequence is TGTGCCAGCAGCTCCGGACTAGCGGGAGGGCCTGTCTCCTACGAGCAGTACTTC. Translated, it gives CASSSGLAGGPVSYEQYF.

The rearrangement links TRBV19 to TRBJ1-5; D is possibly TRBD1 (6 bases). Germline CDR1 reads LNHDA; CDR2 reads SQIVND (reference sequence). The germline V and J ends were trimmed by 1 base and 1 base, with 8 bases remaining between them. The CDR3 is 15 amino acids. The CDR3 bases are TGTGCCAGTAGTATAGGGGGGCTAAGCAATCAGCCCCAGCATTTT. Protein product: CASSIGGLSNQPQHF.

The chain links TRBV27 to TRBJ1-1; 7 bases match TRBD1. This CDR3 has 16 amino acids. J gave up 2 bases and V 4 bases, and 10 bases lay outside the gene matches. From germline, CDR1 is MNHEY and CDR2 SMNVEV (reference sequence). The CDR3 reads CASSSITQGSNTEAFF. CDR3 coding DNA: TGTGCCAGCAGTTCGATAACACAGGGGTCAAACACTGAAGCTTTCTTT.

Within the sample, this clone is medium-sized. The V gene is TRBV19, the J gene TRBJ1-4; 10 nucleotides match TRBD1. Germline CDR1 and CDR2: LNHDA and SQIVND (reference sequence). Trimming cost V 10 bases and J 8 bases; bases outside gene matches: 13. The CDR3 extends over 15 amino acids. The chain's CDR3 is CATIMRGQGQEKLFF. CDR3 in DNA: TGTGCCACCATTATGAGGGGACAGGGGCAGGAAAAACTGTTTTTT. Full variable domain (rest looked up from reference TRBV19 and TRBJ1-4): DGGITQSPKYLFRKEGQNVTLSCEQNLNHDAMYWYRQDPGQGLRLIYYSQIVNDFQKGDIAEGYSVSREKKESFPLTVTSAQKNPTAFYLCATIMRGQGQEKLFFGSGTQLSVL.

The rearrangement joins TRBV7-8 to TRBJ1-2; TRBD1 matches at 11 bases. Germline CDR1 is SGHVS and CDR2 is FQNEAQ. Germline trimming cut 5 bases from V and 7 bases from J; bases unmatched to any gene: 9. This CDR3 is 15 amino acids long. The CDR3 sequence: CASSPRDRGYSGYTF. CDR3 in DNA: TGTGCCAGCAGCCCGAGGGACAGGGGGTACTCTGGCTACACCTTC.

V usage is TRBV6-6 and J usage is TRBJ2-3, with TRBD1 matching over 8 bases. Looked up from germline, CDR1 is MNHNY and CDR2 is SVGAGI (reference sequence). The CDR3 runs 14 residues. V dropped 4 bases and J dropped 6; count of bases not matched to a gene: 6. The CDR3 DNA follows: TGTGCCAGCAGTTCACAGGGGGGTAGCGATACGCAGTATTTT. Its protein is CASSSQGGSDTQYF.

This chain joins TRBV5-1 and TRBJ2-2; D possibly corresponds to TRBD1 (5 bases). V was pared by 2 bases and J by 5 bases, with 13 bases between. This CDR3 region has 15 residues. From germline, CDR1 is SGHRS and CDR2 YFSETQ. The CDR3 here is CASSFSAGYTGELFF. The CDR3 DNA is TGCGCCAGCAGCTTTTCGGCAGGGTATACCGGGGAGCTGTTTTTT.

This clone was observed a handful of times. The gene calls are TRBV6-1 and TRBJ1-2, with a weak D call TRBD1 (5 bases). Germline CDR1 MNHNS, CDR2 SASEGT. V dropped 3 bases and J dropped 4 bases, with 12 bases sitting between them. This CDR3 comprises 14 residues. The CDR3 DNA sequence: TGTGCCAGCAGTGAGTCGCAGGGTCTCTATGGCTACACCTTC. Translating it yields CASSESQGLYGYTF.

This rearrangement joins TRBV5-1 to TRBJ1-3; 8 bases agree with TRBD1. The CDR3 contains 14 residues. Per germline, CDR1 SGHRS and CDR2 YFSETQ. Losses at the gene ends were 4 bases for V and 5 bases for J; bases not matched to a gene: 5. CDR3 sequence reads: CASSVGQARNTIYF. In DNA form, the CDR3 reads TGCGCCAGCAGCGTGGGACAGGCGCGAAACACCATATATTTT.

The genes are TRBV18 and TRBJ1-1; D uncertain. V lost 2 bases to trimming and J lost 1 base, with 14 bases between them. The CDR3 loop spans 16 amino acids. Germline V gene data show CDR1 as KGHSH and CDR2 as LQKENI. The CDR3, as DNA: TGTGCCAGCTCACCAATGGCCCCCGCTGGGAACACTGAAGCTTTCTTT. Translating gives CASSPMAPAGNTEAFF. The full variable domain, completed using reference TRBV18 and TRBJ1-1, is NAGVMQNPRHLVRRRGQEARLRCSPMKGHSHVYWYRQLPEEGLKFMVYLQKENIIDESGMPKERFSAEFPKEGPSILRIQQVVRGDSAAYFCASSPMAPAGNTEAFFGQGTRLTVV.

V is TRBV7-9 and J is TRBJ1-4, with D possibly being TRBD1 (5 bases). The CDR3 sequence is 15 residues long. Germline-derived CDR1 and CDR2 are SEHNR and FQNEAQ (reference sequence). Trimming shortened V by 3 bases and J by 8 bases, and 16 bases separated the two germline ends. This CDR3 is CASSFGGAQKEKLFF. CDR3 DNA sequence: TGTGCCAGCAGCTTCGGTGGGGCGCAGAAGGAAAAACTGTTTTTT.

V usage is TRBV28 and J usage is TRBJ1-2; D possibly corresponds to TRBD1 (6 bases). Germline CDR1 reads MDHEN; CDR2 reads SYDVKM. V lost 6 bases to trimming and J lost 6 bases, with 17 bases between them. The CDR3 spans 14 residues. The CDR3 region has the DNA TGTGCCAGCAGACTTGGGGGCCTGAATAATGGCTACACCTTC. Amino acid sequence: CASRLGGLNNGYTF.

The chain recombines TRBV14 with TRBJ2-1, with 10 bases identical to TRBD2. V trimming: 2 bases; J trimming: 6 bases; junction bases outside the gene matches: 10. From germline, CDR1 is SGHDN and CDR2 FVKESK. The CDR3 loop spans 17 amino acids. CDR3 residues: CASSQPTSSGRTNEQFF. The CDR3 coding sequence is TGTGCCAGCAGCCAACCTACCTCTAGCGGGAGAACCAATGAGCAGTTCTTC.

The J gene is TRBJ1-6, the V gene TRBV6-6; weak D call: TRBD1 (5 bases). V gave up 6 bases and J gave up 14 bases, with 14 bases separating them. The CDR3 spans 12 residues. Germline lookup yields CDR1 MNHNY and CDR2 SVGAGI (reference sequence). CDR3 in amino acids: CASRGGDRALHF. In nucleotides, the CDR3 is TGTGCCAGCAGGGGGGGAGACAGAGCCCTCCACTTT.

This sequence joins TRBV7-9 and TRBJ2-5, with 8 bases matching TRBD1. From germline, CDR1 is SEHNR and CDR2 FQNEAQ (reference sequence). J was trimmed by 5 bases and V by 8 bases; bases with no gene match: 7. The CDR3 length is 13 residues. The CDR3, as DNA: TGTGCCAGCCGGACAGGGTTCGGGGAGACCCAGTACTTC. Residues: CASRTGFGETQYF. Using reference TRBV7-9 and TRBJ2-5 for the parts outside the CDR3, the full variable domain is DTGVSQNPRHKITKRGQNVTFRCDPISEHNRLYWYRQTLGQGPEFLTYFQNEAQLEKSRLLSDRFSAERPKGSFSTLEIQRTEQGDSAMYLCASRTGFGETQYFGPGTRLLVL.

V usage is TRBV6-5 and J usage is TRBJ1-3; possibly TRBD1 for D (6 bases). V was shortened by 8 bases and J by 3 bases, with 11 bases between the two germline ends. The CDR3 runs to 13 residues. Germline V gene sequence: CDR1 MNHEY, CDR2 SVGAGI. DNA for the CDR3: TGTGCCAGCTTGGGGGCGATTGGAAACACCATATATTTT. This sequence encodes CASLGAIGNTIYF.